The rows below give T cell receptor beta chains drawn from one sample of a study of blood T cell repertoires in COVID-19. Generated by immunoSEQ multiplex PCR, the TCRdb table keeps only in-frame clones and is missing some. The table has around 400,000 clones, roughly 90% seen once. The sequencing input was peripheral blood. All receptors come from a man aged 35 to 55 with acute or convalescent COVID-19. The CDR3 runs from the conserved cysteine through the conserved F or W. D genes are given only for firm matches. Some rows have no size entry. The others give once, few or many, or a class for an expanded clone.

V gene	clone size	D gene	J gene	CDR3 DNA	CDR3 protein
TRBV19	NA	NA	TRBJ2-7	TGTGCCAGTAGTCTCCACCCCAGAGAGCAGTACTTC	CASSLHPREQYF
TRBV7-9	NA	NA	TRBJ1-2	TGTGCCAGCAGCCCCGAAGTCTCGGTGTATGGCTACACCTTC	CASSPEVSVYGYTF
TRBV11-2	NA	NA	TRBJ1-5	TGTGCCAGCAGCTTAGTGGCAGGGGATCAGCCCCAGCATTTT	CASSLVAGDQPQHF
TRBV28	NA	TRBD1	TRBJ1-2	TGTGCCAGCATCGCAGGGGGGCTTGGCTACACCTTC	CASIAGGLGYTF
TRBV2	NA	NA	TRBJ1-2	TGTGCCAGCAGCACGTCCCAGGGTTTGGCCACCTTC	CASSTSQGLATF
TRBV7-2	NA	TRBD1	TRBJ1-3	TGTGCCAGCAGCCCGGACAGGGGCTCTGGAAACACCATATATTTT	CASSPDRGSGNTIYF
TRBV7-2	NA	NA	TRBJ1-5	TGTGCCAGCAGCTTAGCGGGAGATCAGCCCCAGCATTTT	CASSLAGDQPQHF
TRBV29-1	NA	NA	TRBJ2-2	TGCAGCGCCCGTAGCGGGAACACCGGGGAGCTGTTTTTT	CSARSGNTGELFF
TRBV30	once	NA	TRBJ1-2	TGTGCCTGGAGAAGTCTCGGGGGGGTGGCTAACTATGGCTACACCTTC	CAWRSLGGVANYGYTF
TRBV30	NA	NA	TRBJ2-7	TGTGCCTGGGGTGAGTCCTACGAGCAGTACTTC	CAWGESYEQYF
TRBV5-1	NA	NA	TRBJ1-3	TGCGCCAGCAGCTTGAGGGGGTCTCTCTCTGGAAACACCATATATTTT	CASSLRGSLSGNTIYF
TRBV9	NA	NA	TRBJ1-2	TGTGCCAGCAGCGGGACGGACGGACAGCTCTATGGCTACACCTTC	CASSGTDGQLYGYTF
TRBV29-1	NA	TRBD1	TRBJ1-1	TGCAGCGCCGACCCTACGGTGGGACAGGGGAACACTGAAGCTTTCTTT	CSADPTVGQGNTEAFF
TRBV7-8	NA	NA	TRBJ2-7	TGTGCCAGCAGCTTAGCGCGAGGGGAGGGGGGGCCTTCCTACGAGCAGTACTTC	CASSLARGEGGPSYEQYF
TRBV24-1	once	TRBD2	TRBJ2-5	TGTGCCACCAGTGATCACCCTAGCGGGGATTTCCAAGAGACCCAGTACTTC	CATSDHPSGDFQETQYF
TRBV6-5	NA	TRBD1	TRBJ1-5	TGTGCCAGCAGTTCGACAGGGGGATTAGGCCAGCCCCAGCATTTT	CASSSTGGLGQPQHF
TRBV19	NA	TRBD2	TRBJ2-3	TGTGCCAGTAGCGAGACAGCGGGAGGTAGAGATACGCAGTATTTT	CASSETAGGRDTQYF
TRBV11-2	NA	TRBD1	TRBJ1-2	TGTGCCAGCAGCCGGAACAGGGGGCGGAGGGGCTATGGCTACACCTTC	CASSRNRGRRGYGYTF
TRBV27	NA	TRBD1	TRBJ1-5	TGTGCCAGCAGTTCAAAGACAGGGAGTTTACGTCAGCCCCAGCATTTT	CASSSKTGSLRQPQHF
TRBV6-5	NA	NA	TRBJ1-1	TGTGCCAGCGCCAGGGCCGTGAACACTGAAGCTTTCTTT	CASARAVNTEAFF
TRBV11-3	NA	NA	TRBJ2-7	TGTGCCAGCAGCTTAGACACGACGGGCTACGAGCAGTACTTC	CASSLDTTGYEQYF
TRBV27	NA	NA	TRBJ2-1	TGTGCCAGCACGGGTGGCAATGAGCAGTTCTTC	CASTGGNEQFF
TRBV3-1/TRBV3-2	NA	NA	TRBJ1-2	TGTGCCAGCAGCCACAAAGCAGGGGACTATGGCTACACCTTC	CASSHKAGDYGYTF
TRBV7-3	NA	NA	TRBJ2-1	TGTGCCAGCAGCCAGCGGGCGCGCTCCGTATACGGCTACAATGAGCAGTTCTTC	CASSQRARSVYGYNEQFF
TRBV12-1	NA	NA	TRBJ2-1	TGTGCCAGCAGCACACTCAGCGGGGGGGACAATGAGCAGTTCTTC	CASSTLSGGDNEQFF
TRBV4-1	NA	NA	TRBJ2-5	TGCGCCAGCAGCCTGGCCGGGATTACTCAAGAGACCCAGTACTTC	CASSLAGITQETQYF
TRBV7-9	NA	TRBD1	TRBJ1-2	TGTGCCAGCAGACCGCCCAACAGGGGGCATTCCTATGGCTACACCTTC	CASRPPNRGHSYGYTF
TRBV6-5	NA	NA	TRBJ1-1	TGTGCCAGCAGTTACTCGGCAGTCTCCAGGGCCACTGAAGCTTTCTTT	CASSYSAVSRATEAFF
TRBV19	NA	NA	TRBJ1-2	TGTGCCAGGACAGGCTACACCTTC	CARTGYTF
TRBV9	NA	NA	TRBJ1-2	TGTGCCAGCAGCGTAATCCAGGGTAGGCCCAACTTC	CASSVIQGRPNF
TRBV10-3	NA	TRBD1	TRBJ2-7	TGTGCCATCAGTACCGGGACAGCGAGCTCCTACGAGCAGTACTTC	CAISTGTASSYEQYF
TRBV5-4	NA	TRBD2	TRBJ2-1	TGTGCCAGCAGCTTGACTAGCGGCTCCTACAATGAGCAGTTCTTC	CASSLTSGSYNEQFF
TRBV28	NA	NA	TRBJ1-1	TGTGCCAGCAGTAAGACCTACGGGGGGCGGACTGAAGCTTTCTTT	CASSKTYGGRTEAFF
TRBV11-2	NA	TRBD2	TRBJ2-7	TGTGCCAGCAGCTTGGACAGCGGGAGCGGCTACGAGCAGTACTTC	CASSLDSGSGYEQYF
TRBV28	NA	TRBD2	TRBJ2-7	TGTGCCAGCAGTCGCGGACTAGCGGGAGGTATTTCCTACGAGCAGTACTTC	CASSRGLAGGISYEQYF
TRBV25-1	NA	NA	TRBJ1-1	TGTGCCAGCACCAGCGGGACTGGCACTGAAGCTTTCTTT	CASTSGTGTEAFF
TRBV4-3	NA	NA	TRBJ2-2	TGCGCCAGCAGCCAAGACTGGAACACCGGGGAGCTGTTTTTT	CASSQDWNTGELFF
TRBV4-2	NA	TRBD2	TRBJ2-5	TGTGCCAGCAGCTCGACTAGCGTCCAAGAGACCCAGTACTTC	CASSSTSVQETQYF
TRBV14	NA	TRBD1	TRBJ2-3	TGTGCCAGCAGCCTACAGGGGCTTAGCACAGATACGCAGTATTTT	CASSLQGLSTDTQYF
TRBV2	NA	TRBD1	TRBJ2-7	TGTGCCAGCAGCAGGACAGGGAGCGCCTACGAGCAGTACTTC	CASSRTGSAYEQYF
TRBV29-1	NA	TRBD2	TRBJ2-1	TGCAGCGTTGAAGATCCAACGGGGGGTCGGCGGGAGGTACCTAGTTATGAGCAGTTCTTC	CSVEDPTGGRREVPSYEQFF
TRBV7-6	NA	TRBD1	TRBJ1-2	TGTGCCAGCAGCTTAGGAGGGACAGGGAACTATGGCTACACCTTC	CASSLGGTGNYGYTF
TRBV7-9	NA	TRBD1	TRBJ2-2	TGTGCCAGCAGCTCGCGATCTGGGACAGGGGTGAAGACCGGGGAGCTGTTTTTT	CASSSRSGTGVKTGELFF
TRBV4-1	NA	TRBD1	TRBJ1-5	TGCGCCAGCAGCCGGGACACCACGAGACAGGGCCTGGGCTGGGGTAGACAGCCCCAGCATTTT	CASSRDTTRQGLGWGRQPQHF
TRBV28	NA	TRBD1	TRBJ1-4	TGTGCCAGCCGGGACAGTAATGAAAAACTGTTTTTT	CASRDSNEKLFF
TRBV29-1	NA	NA	TRBJ2-3	TGCAGCGTTAGACAGGAGTACACAGATACGCAGTATTTT	CSVRQEYTDTQYF
TRBV27	NA	NA	TRBJ1-6	TGTGCCAGCAGTTTAGACCCCGGTGGGGGGAAGAATTCACCCCTCCACTTT	CASSLDPGGGKNSPLHF
TRBV6-1	NA	TRBD2	TRBJ2-1	TGTGCCAGCAGTTCGGCTAGCGGCTTCTACAATGAGCAGTTCTTC	CASSSASGFYNEQFF
TRBV6-1	few	TRBD2	TRBJ2-1	TGTGCCAGCAGTGAATCACTAGCGGGTGTGGTGGACAATGAGCAGTTCTTC	CASSESLAGVVDNEQFF
TRBV28	NA	TRBD1	TRBJ1-6	TGTGCCAGCAGCTCGGGACAGCTTTATAATTCACCCCTCCACTTT	CASSSGQLYNSPLHF
TRBV15	once	NA	TRBJ2-1	TGTGCCACCAGCAAGCTCTCCGGGGGATACAATGAGCAGTTCTTC	CATSKLSGGYNEQFF
TRBV4-1	once	TRBD2	TRBJ2-1	TGCGCCAGCAGCATAGCGGGACTATACAATGAGCAGTTCTTC	CASSIAGLYNEQFF
TRBV5-1	NA	TRBD1	TRBJ1-4	TGCGCCAGCAGCTCTACAGGGGGCAGTGTAATTGAAAAACTGTTTTTT	CASSSTGGSVIEKLFF
TRBV7-2	NA	TRBD2	TRBJ2-3	TGTGCCAGCAGCCCCCGACTAGCGGGGGGGTCAGATACGCAGTATTTT	CASSPRLAGGSDTQYF
TRBV3-1/TRBV3-2	NA	NA	TRBJ1-5	TGTGCCAGCAGCCAAGGACCGACACGCAATCAGCCCCAGCATTTT	CASSQGPTRNQPQHF
TRBV28	NA	TRBD2	TRBJ2-5	TGTGCCAGCAGTTTTAGACTAGCGGGGGCACAAGAGACCCAGTACTTC	CASSFRLAGAQETQYF
TRBV4-1	NA	TRBD1	TRBJ2-2	TGCGCCAGCAGCCTACGGGACAGGAGGTCTGGGGAGCTGTTTTTT	CASSLRDRRSGELFF
TRBV19	NA	NA	TRBJ1-2	TGTGCCAGTACCGCCTATCCGCGAGACTATGGCTACACCTTC	CASTAYPRDYGYTF
TRBV20-1	NA	NA	TRBJ2-7	TGCAGTGCTAGTTTCAGCTCCTACGAGCAGTACTTC	CSASFSSYEQYF
TRBV6-5	NA	NA	TRBJ1-5	TGTGCCAGCAGACAGGGTTACAATCAGCCCCAGCATTTT	CASRQGYNQPQHF